This T cell receptor (beta chain) was sequenced for a study of cytomegalovirus exposure and HLA in healthy donors. Study-wide points: In a later analysis, donors in an Asian-associated ancestry cluster reportedly had fewer N-insertions in productive TCRs than the cohort mean. In a later analysis, CMV-associated beta chains were mostly HLA-associated, it appeared.

PCR employed 60 Vbeta and 13 Jbeta primers. Assay: immunoSEQ multiplex PCR; the TCRdb copy retains only in-frame clones and omits some. The sample includes under 130,000 clones, approximately 70% of them seen just once. This clone turned up a few times. Its antigen remains unidentified. Additional DNA sequences in this sample encode the identical CDR3. Unmatched junction bases numbered 5, after V lost 3 bases and J lost 9 bases. Germline loops: CDR1 LNHDA, CDR2 SQIVND (reference sequence). The CDR3 runs to 13 residues. The rearrangement uses TRBV19 and TRBJ2-1; 7 positions agree with TRBD1. The clonotype originates from a woman aged 45-59 years in good health and CMV-seronegative. The sample consisted of PBMCs. CDR3 sequence reads: CASSMQGVGEQFF. CDR3 nucleotide sequence: TGTGCCAGTAGTATGCAGGGGGTGGGTGAGCAGTTCTTC. The full variable domain, completed using reference TRBV19 and TRBJ2-1, is DGGITQSPKYLFRKEGQNVTLSCEQNLNHDAMYWYRQDPGQGLRLIYYSQIVNDFQKGDIAEGYSVSREKKESFPLTVTSAQKNPTAFYLCASSMQGVGEQFFGPGTRLTVL.